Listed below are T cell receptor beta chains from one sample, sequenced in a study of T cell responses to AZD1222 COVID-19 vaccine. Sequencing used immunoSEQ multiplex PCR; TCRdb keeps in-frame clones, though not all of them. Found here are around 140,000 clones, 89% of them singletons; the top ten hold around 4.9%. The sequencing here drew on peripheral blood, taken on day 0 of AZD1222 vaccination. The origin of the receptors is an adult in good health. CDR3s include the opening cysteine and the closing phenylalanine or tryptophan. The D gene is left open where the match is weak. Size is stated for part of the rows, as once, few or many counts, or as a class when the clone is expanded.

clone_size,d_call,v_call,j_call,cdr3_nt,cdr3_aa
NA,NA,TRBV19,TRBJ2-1,TGTGCCAGTATCGGGGTTGGGGCACCCTACAATGAGCAGTTCTTC,CASIGVGAPYNEQFF
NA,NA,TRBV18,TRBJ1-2,TGTGCCAGCTCACCATATCTGGCAGGAGCAACGGGGGGCTACACCTTC,CASSPYLAGATGGYTF
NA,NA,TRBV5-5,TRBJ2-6,TGTGCCAGCAGCGCGGATATCTGGCGGGCCAACGTCCTGACTTTC,CASSADIWRANVLTF
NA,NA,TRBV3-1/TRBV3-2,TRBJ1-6,TGTGCCAGCAGCCAATTTTACGGGAATTCACCCCTCCACTTT,CASSQFYGNSPLHF
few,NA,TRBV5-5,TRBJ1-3,TGTGCCAGCAGCGTAGCGGACAGAAAGGGAAACACCATATATTTT,CASSVADRKGNTIYF
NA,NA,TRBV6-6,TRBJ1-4,TGTGCCAGCAGCCGAACAGGGAACCCTTCTGTCCTAAATGAAAAACTGTTTTTT,CASSRTGNPSVLNEKLFF
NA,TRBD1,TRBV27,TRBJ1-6,TGTGCCAGCAGTATCCACCGGGACAGGGGACCGTCCTATAATTCACCCCTCCACTTT,CASSIHRDRGPSYNSPLHF
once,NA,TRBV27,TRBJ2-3,TGTGCCAGCAGTTTAAACTCTCCTTTCACAGATACGCAGTATTTT,CASSLNSPFTDTQYF
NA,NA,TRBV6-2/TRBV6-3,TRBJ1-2,TGTGCCAGCAGTTACCCCCCCGGAAATGGGGGCAACTATGGCTACACCTTC,CASSYPPGNGGNYGYTF
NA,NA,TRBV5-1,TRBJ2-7,TGCGCCAGCAGCTTGAGTGGTGGGCCCGAGCAGTACTTC,CASSLSGGPEQYF
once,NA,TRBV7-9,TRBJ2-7,TGTGCCAGCAGCTCACGGACAGACTCCTACGAGCAGTACTTC,CASSSRTDSYEQYF
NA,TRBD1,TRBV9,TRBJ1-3,TGTGCCAGCAGCCCCCAGACAGGGCCAGGAAACACCATATATTTT,CASSPQTGPGNTIYF
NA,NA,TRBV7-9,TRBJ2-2,TGTGCCAGCAGCTCCAGCGCCGGGGAGCTGTTTTTT,CASSSSAGELFF
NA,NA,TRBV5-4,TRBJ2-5,TGTGCCAGCAGCTTGTATGGGGGGGAGACCCAGTACTTC,CASSLYGGETQYF
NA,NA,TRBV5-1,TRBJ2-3,TGCGCCAGCAGCCCGGGACGGTCGAGCACAGATACGCAGTATTTT,CASSPGRSSTDTQYF
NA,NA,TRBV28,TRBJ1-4,TGTGCCAGCAGTTTGCGGCAGGTGAAGGAAAAACTGTTTTTT,CASSLRQVKEKLFF
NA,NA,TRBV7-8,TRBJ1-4,TGTGCCAGCAGCCAAAGAACGGGACGGCAGAATGAAAAACTGTTTTTT,CASSQRTGRQNEKLFF
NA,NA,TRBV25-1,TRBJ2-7,TGTGCCAGCAGTGAATATGTCCAGGGACCCTACGAGCAGTACTTC,CASSEYVQGPYEQYF
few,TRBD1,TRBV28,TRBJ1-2,TGTGCCAGCAGTTCAGCCATGGGACAGGGTACGAACTATGGCTACACCTTC,CASSSAMGQGTNYGYTF
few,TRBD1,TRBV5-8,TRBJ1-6,TGTGCCAGCAGCATAAGGACAGGGGGCAATTCACCCCTCCACTTT,CASSIRTGGNSPLHF
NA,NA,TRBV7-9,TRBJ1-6,TGTGCCAGCAGCCTAACGGGAGAGGCACCCCTCCACTTT,CASSLTGEAPLHF
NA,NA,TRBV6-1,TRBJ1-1,TGTGCCAGCAGTGAGGGGCTGCGGAATGGAGCTTTCTTT,CASSEGLRNGAFF
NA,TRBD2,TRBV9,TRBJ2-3,TGTGCCAGCAGCGCTCGACCGGGAGGGCGAGATACGCAGTATTTT,CASSARPGGRDTQYF
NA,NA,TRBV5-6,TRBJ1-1,TGTGCCAGCAGCTTGAAGGTCTCTGGGAACACTGAAGCTTTCTTT,CASSLKVSGNTEAFF
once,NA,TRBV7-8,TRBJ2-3,TGTGCCAGCAGCTACACAGATACGCAGTATTTT,CASSYTDTQYF
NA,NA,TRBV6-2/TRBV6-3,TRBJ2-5,TGTGCCAGCAGTCGTAGAACCGTACCACAAGAGACCCAGTACTTC,CASSRRTVPQETQYF
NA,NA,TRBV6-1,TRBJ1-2,TGTGCCAGCAGTGAAATGCAGTATTATGGCTACACCTTC,CASSEMQYYGYTF
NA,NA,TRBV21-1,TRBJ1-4,TGTGCCAGCAGGCCGGCAGGGGGACAGGGTCACGAAAAACTGTTTTTT,CASRPAGGQGHEKLFF
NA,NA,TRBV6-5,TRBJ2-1,TGTGCCAGCAGACCGGGCGGGGGCGCGGTAAATGAGCAGTTCTTC,CASRPGGGAVNEQFF
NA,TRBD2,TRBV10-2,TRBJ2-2,TGCGCCAGCAGGAGCGGGAGCGACACCGGGGAGCTGTTTTTT,CASRSGSDTGELFF
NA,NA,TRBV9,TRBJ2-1,TGTGCCAGCAGCCCCAGAGTGGATTCCTACAATGAGCAGTTCTTC,CASSPRVDSYNEQFF
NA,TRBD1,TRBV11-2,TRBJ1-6,TGTGCCAGCAGCTTAGGGGGACAGGGGTATTCACCCCTCCACTTT,CASSLGGQGYSPLHF
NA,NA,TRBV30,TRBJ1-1,TGTGCCTGGAACTGGGGGCTAGATTCTGAAGCTTTCTTT,CAWNWGLDSEAFF
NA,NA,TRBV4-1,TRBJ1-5,TGCGCCAGCAGCCGGGACGTGGACGGAAATCAGCCCCAGCATTTT,CASSRDVDGNQPQHF
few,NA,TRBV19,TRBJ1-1,TGTGCCAGTAGTTGGCGTCCGGGGATGAACACTGAAGCTTTCTTT,CASSWRPGMNTEAFF
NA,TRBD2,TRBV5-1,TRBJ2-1,TGCGCCAGCAGCTTGGAGGGTAGCGGGAATTTTGAGCAGTTCTTC,CASSLEGSGNFEQFF
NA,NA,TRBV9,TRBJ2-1,TGTGCCAGCAGCGTAGGGGACGGACACAATGAGCAGTTCTTC,CASSVGDGHNEQFF
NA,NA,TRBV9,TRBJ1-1,TGTGCCAGCAGCGTAGGGGTCCGACCGAACACTGAAGCTTTCTTT,CASSVGVRPNTEAFF
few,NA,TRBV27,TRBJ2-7,TGTGCCAGCAGTTGGTTCGGCGGGGACTACGAGCAGTACTTC,CASSWFGGDYEQYF
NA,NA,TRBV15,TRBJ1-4,TGTGCCACCAGCCCCAAGAGAGGGGGAGTAGGGGAAAAACTGTTTTTT,CATSPKRGGVGEKLFF
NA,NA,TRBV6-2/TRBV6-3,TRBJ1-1,TGTGCCAGCAGTTACTCGGTCCTTTCCACTGAAGCTTTCTTT,CASSYSVLSTEAFF
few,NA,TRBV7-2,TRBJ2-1,TGTGCCAGCAGATCTACGGGGCCCTCCTACAATGAGCAGTTCTTC,CASRSTGPSYNEQFF
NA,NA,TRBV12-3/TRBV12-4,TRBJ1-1,TGTGCCAGCAGTTCCCTCGAGAACACTGAAGCTTTCTTT,CASSSLENTEAFF
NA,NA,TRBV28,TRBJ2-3,TGTGCCAGCAGTGGATCTTTGTCGACAGATACGCAGTATTTT,CASSGSLSTDTQYF
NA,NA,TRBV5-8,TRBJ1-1,TGTGCCAGCAGCTTGGTCGGTGGCGCGGGGACTGAAGCTTTCTTT,CASSLVGGAGTEAFF